This TCR beta chain is drawn from a study of CD8+CD57+ T cells in acquired aplastic anemia. At the level of the study: Sorted CD4+ and CD8+ cells gave an average of about 3.4 ug of DNA. Findings and caveats of the study: The CD8+ Simpson's diversity of patients and controls was not significantly different.

Patients included in sequencing had previously demonstrated CD8+CD57+ cell expansion by flow cytometry. Germline lookup yields CDR1 LNHDA and CDR2 SQIVND (reference sequence). The CDR3 loop spans 13 amino acids. V shed 6 bases and J shed 3 bases, with 9 bases lying between them. Genomic DNA templated the TCR beta VDJ and CDR3 profiling. TCRdb called the reads again in MiXCR, with one record for every CDR3 protein. This table has 150,000 to 200,000 distinct CDR3 sequences, about half appearing once. This clonotype counts as medium-sized. Its matching antigen is unknown. The rearrangement uses TRBV19 and TRBJ1-5, with D tentatively TRBD1 (5 bases). This TCR derives from a human donor with aplastic anemia. Material for sequencing was sorted CD4+, CD8+, or CD8+CD57+ T cells (not recorded which) from PBMCs. In DNA form, the CDR3 reads TGTGCCAGTAGGGACACGGACAATCAGCCCCAGCATTTT. Amino acid sequence: CASRDTDNQPQHF.